The 27 T cell receptor beta chains below come from one sample, sequenced in a study of blood T cell repertoires in COVID-19. Measured with immunoSEQ multiplex PCR; TCRdb has only the in-frame clones, and not every one. The sample has approximately 270,000 clones; approximately 88% are singletons. Sequencing used peripheral blood. The receptors derive from a woman under 40 with COVID-19, enrolled during active disease.

The chain joins TRBV2 to TRBJ2-3; 7 positions match TRBD1. Per the germline V gene, CDR1 is SNHLY and CDR2 is FYNNEI. V lost 6 bases to trimming and J lost 5 bases; unmatched junction nucleotides: 14. This CDR3 is built from 16 residues. The CDR3 coding sequence is TGTGCCAGCAGCCGCACCTTGACAGGGTATCTAGATACGCAGTATTTT. It yields the protein CASSRTLTGYLDTQYF.

The genes are TRBV7-9 and TRBJ2-2; 10 bases match TRBD2. The CDR3 sequence is 16 residues long. The V gene's germline CDR1 is SEHNR and CDR2 FQNEAQ (reference sequence). The junction had 1 base not matched to a gene; V was cut back by 1 base and J by 2 bases. The CDR3 sequence: CASSLGLAGNTGELFF. The CDR3 bases are TGTGCCAGCAGCTTAGGACTAGCGGGTAACACCGGGGAGCTGTTTTTT.

The J gene is TRBJ1-1, the V gene TRBV30; TRBD1 matches 7 bases. Trimming removed 3 bases from V and 3 bases from J; junction bases left unmatched: 7. Germline CDR1 GTSNPN, CDR2 SVGIG (reference sequence). The length of the CDR3 is 14 residues. The CDR3 coding sequence is TGTGCCTGGAGAAGGAGGGGGCTGGACACTGAAGCTTTCTTT. Amino acids: CAWRRRGLDTEAFF.

The rearrangement joins TRBV6-2 or TRBV6-3 to TRBJ2-5, with 9 bases fitting TRBD2. CDR1 is MNHEY and CDR2 is SVGEGT in the germline V gene. There are 15 residues in the CDR3. J lost 5 bases, V lost 6 bases, and 10 bases had no gene match. This CDR3 reads CASSPQGLATETQYF. For the CDR3, the DNA is TGTGCCAGCAGCCCCCAGGGACTAGCTACGGAGACCCAGTACTTC.

The V gene is TRBV2, the J gene TRBJ2-7; 7 bases are shared with TRBD2. The CDR3 is 15 residues long. After removal of 6 bases from V and 2 bases from J, the junction contained 10 bases not matched to a gene. Germline CDR1 and CDR2: SNHLY and FYNNEI. The CDR3 here is CASRREGRTPYEQYF. In nucleotides, the CDR3 is TGTGCCAGCAGGAGGGAGGGAAGAACCCCCTACGAGCAGTACTTC.

This chain links TRBV28 with TRBJ2-7, with D uncertain. Germline V CDR1 and CDR2: MDHEN, SYDVKM. Trimming left V 4 bases short and J 3 bases short, with 13 bases between. This CDR3 contains 14 residues. The CDR3 is CASSSNKAHYEQYF. CDR3 nucleotides: TGTGCCAGCAGTTCAAATAAAGCGCACTACGAGCAGTACTTC.

The CDR3 sequence is CASSFGTGLYEQYF. The CDR3 DNA follows: TGTGCCAGCAGCTTCGGGACAGGTCTCTACGAGCAGTACTTC. J is TRBJ2-7 and V is TRBV11-2, with 8 bases that match TRBD1. The CDR3 extends over 14 amino acids. Looked up from germline, CDR1 is SGHAT and CDR2 is FQNNGV. The V segment lost 3 bases and the J segment 3 bases; nucleotides outside the gene matches: 4.

The V and J genes are TRBV2 and TRBJ2-3, with 9 bases that match TRBD1. V trimming: 8 bases; J trimming: 4 bases; junction bases outside the gene matches: 7. Germline V gene sequence: CDR1 SNHLY, CDR2 FYNNEI. The CDR3 is made up of 14 amino acids. The CDR3 DNA follows: TGTGCCAGCGGAAACAGGGGGCGCGCAGATACGCAGTATTTT. It is translated as CASGNRGRADTQYF.

CDR3 amino acids: CATSRQSSPLHF. The CDR3 bases are TGTGCCACCTCTAGACAGAGTTCACCCCTCCACTTT. V is TRBV13 and J is TRBJ1-6, with D possibly matching TRBD1 (5 bases). Trimming cost V 10 bases and J 9 bases, with 13 bases left between them. The CDR3 length is 12 residues. The V gene's germline CDR1 is PRHDT and CDR2 FYEKMQ (reference sequence). Using reference TRBV13 and TRBJ1-6 for the parts outside the CDR3, the full variable domain is AAGVIQSPRHLIKEKRETATLKCYPIPRHDTVYWYQQGPGQDPQFLISFYEKMQSDKGSIPDRFSAQQFSDYHSELNMSSLELGDSALYFCATSRQSSPLHFGNGTRLTVT.

This clone was detected only once. This sequence joins TRBV6-2 or TRBV6-3 and TRBJ1-3, with D hard to call. The CDR3 sequence is 15 residues long. Germline V gene lookup returns CDR1 MNHEY and CDR2 SVGEGT. Trimming removed 2 bases from V and 0 bases from J, with 8 bases in between. CDR3 protein: CASSYARDSGNTIYF. As DNA, the CDR3 is TGTGCCAGCAGTTACGCCCGGGACTCTGGAAACACCATATATTTT.

The chain joins TRBV5-6 to TRBJ1-6; TRBD1 aligns across 7 bases. Germline-derived CDR1 and CDR2 are SGHDT and YYEEEE. Trimming took 3 bases from V and 9 from J; bases not matched to a gene: 9. This CDR3 has 15 amino acids. Here the CDR3 DNA reads TGTGCCAGCAGCTGGCGGGACAGTGGTGCTTCACCCCTCCACTTT. Amino acids: CASSWRDSGASPLHF.

The chain carries TRBV6-2 or TRBV6-3 and TRBJ2-6; 7 bases line up with TRBD2. Trimming cost V 5 bases and J 10 bases; bases outside gene matches: 11. The CDR3 contains 15 residues. Per the germline V gene, CDR1 is MNHEY and CDR2 is SVGEGT. Here the CDR3 reads CASSKDAGAGNVLTF. Here the CDR3 DNA reads TGTGCCAGCAGTAAGGACGCGGGAGCAGGAAACGTCCTGACTTTC.

V is TRBV11-3 and J is TRBJ2-5, with TRBD1 matching over 9 bases. Germline-derived CDR1 and CDR2 are SGHNT and YENEEA. Trimming took 0 bases from V and 3 from J; bases not matched to a gene: 2. This CDR3 contains 15 residues. DNA for the CDR3: TGTGCCAGCAGCTTAGATGGGACAGGGAAAGAGACCCAGTACTTC. The encoded protein is CASSLDGTGKETQYF.

The V call is TRBV29-1, the J call TRBJ2-1, with TRBD2 identical over 14 bases. V lost 1 base to trimming and J lost 9 bases; unmatched junction nucleotides: 14. CDR3 length equals 18 residues. CDR1 and CDR2 (germline): SQVTM, ANQGSEA. CDR3 amino acids: CSVEGVPGLAGVAGEQFF. As DNA, the CDR3 is TGCAGCGTTGAAGGGGTGCCGGGACTAGCGGGAGTCGCGGGTGAGCAGTTCTTC.

The genes are TRBV6-5 and TRBJ2-2, with D maybe TRBD2 (6 bases). V lost 0 bases to trimming and J lost 3 bases, with 8 bases between them. Germline values: CDR1 MNHEY, CDR2 SVGAGI. The CDR3 length is 15 residues. Here the CDR3 DNA reads TGTGCCAGCAGTTACTCTGGGGGGTACACCGGGGAGCTGTTTTTT. It specifies CASSYSGGYTGELFF.

V is TRBV10-1 and J is TRBJ2-5; tentatively, D is TRBD1 (6 bases). V lost 9 bases to trimming and J lost 5 bases, with 34 bases between them. Germline V CDR1 and CDR2: WNHNN, SYGVQD (reference sequence). The CDR3 is 19 residues long. CDR3 sequence (DNA): TGCGCCAGTCCCACATCCGGCTCGGATGGGACACGGATTTTGGAGACCCAGTACTTC. Its protein product is CASPTSGSDGTRILETQYF.

The table lists this clone with a few counts. The rearrangement joins TRBV5-1 to TRBJ2-7; 8 nucleotides match TRBD1. J lost 2 bases, V lost 0 bases, and 1 base had no gene match. The CDR3 totals 14 residues. Germline V gene sequence: CDR1 SGHRS, CDR2 YFSETQ. The CDR3 here is CASSLGTGPYEQYF. CDR3 bases: TGCGCCAGCAGCTTGGGGACAGGGCCCTACGAGCAGTACTTC.

This sequence joins TRBV10-1 and TRBJ1-5; tentative D call: TRBD1 (5 bases). CDR1 is WNHNN and CDR2 is SYGVQD in the germline V gene (reference sequence). The V gene lost 1 base and the J gene lost 7 bases, with 8 bases spanning the gap. The CDR3 has 13 amino acids. In DNA, the CDR3 is TGCGCCAGCAGTGAGTTTGGGGCCCAGCCCCAGCATTTT. It is translated as CASSEFGAQPQHF.

J is TRBJ2-1 and V is TRBV20-1; D is uncertain. The CDR3 contains 11 residues. Germline loops: CDR1 DFQATT, CDR2 SNEGSKA (reference sequence). V was shortened by 3 bases and J by 4 bases, with 4 bases between the two germline ends. The chain's CDR3 is CSASRYNEQFF. Written as DNA, the CDR3 is TGCAGTGCTAGCAGATACAATGAGCAGTTCTTC.

The rearrangement links TRBV14 to TRBJ2-1, with TRBD2 identical over 12 bases. V was pared by 4 bases and J by 9 bases, with 10 bases of the junction left unmatched. This CDR3 spans 16 amino acids. CDR1 and CDR2 from the germline V gene are SGHDN and FVKESK. The CDR3 DNA reads as TGTGCCAGCAGCCCCCGACTAGCGGGGGAGGCCGGTGAGCAGTTCTTC. Its translation is CASSPRLAGEAGEQFF.

This clone was observed once. The V gene is TRBV3-1 (or the pseudogene TRBV3-2), the J gene TRBJ2-1; TRBD2 aligns across 9 bases. Trimming at V came to 2 bases and at J to 5 bases, leaving 7 bases not matched to a gene. This CDR3 is built from 16 residues. Germline values: CDR1 LGHDT, CDR2 YNNKEL (reference sequence). The CDR3 DNA follows: TGTGCCAGCAGCCAAAACGGAGCGGGGGGAAACAATGAGCAGTTCTTC. Its translation: CASSQNGAGGNNEQFF.

V is TRBV7-8 and J is TRBJ1-1, with TRBD1 matching 9 bases. CDR1 and CDR2 (germline): SGHVS, FQNEAQ. The CDR3 is 14 residues long. The J segment lost 11 bases and the V segment lost 5 bases, leaving 12 bases of the junction unmatched. This CDR3 reads CASSPNRTGVSAFF. DNA for the CDR3: TGTGCCAGCAGCCCTAATAGGACAGGGGTATCGGCTTTCTTT.

The gene calls are TRBV5-6 and TRBJ2-4; 7 positions agree with TRBD1. This CDR3 region has 14 residues. The germline V gene has CDR1 SGHDT and CDR2 YYEEEE. Unmatched junction bases numbered 12, after V lost 0 bases and J lost 15 bases. DNA for the CDR3: TGTGCCAGCAGCTTGGACTTTTTAGGGGGCCGATGGTACTTC. It is translated as CASSLDFLGGRWYF.

The chain employs TRBV6-4 and TRBJ1-1; 8 bases are a match to TRBD1. Germline V lookup: CDR1 MRHNA, CDR2 SNTAGT. This CDR3 is built from 17 residues. V was clipped by 3 bases and J by 5 bases; unmatched bases: 14. CDR3 loop: CASSEAGTGDDITEAFF. The CDR3 DNA is TGTGCCAGCAGTGAGGCCGGGACAGGAGATGACATTACTGAAGCTTTCTTT.

The chain carries TRBV18 and TRBJ2-3; possible D gene TRBD1, 5 bases. Germline-derived CDR1 and CDR2 are KGHSH and LQKENI. The CDR3 spans 15 residues. Trimming left V 2 bases short and J 3 bases short, with 12 bases between. CDR3 in DNA: TGTGCCAGCTCACCAATCCAGGGAAGGACAGATACGCAGTATTTT. Translating it yields CASSPIQGRTDTQYF.

The chain recombines TRBV19 with TRBJ1-4; the D is unclear. The germline V gene encodes CDR1 LNHDA and CDR2 SQIVND (reference sequence). This CDR3 contains 15 residues. Trimming removed 3 bases at V and 0 bases at J, with 8 bases between. CDR3 in DNA: TGTGCCAGTAGTATCCAGGATGCAACTAATGAAAAACTGTTTTTT. Amino acids: CASSIQDATNEKLFF. The full variable domain, rest sourced from reference TRBV19 and TRBJ1-4, is DGGITQSPKYLFRKEGQNVTLSCEQNLNHDAMYWYRQDPGQGLRLIYYSQIVNDFQKGDIAEGYSVSREKKESFPLTVTSAQKNPTAFYLCASSIQDATNEKLFFGSGTQLSVL.

The gene calls are TRBV27 and TRBJ2-1; D is unresolved. The V end was cut by 3 bases, the J end by 4 bases, with 10 bases between. The length of the CDR3 is 14 residues. The V gene's germline CDR1 is MNHEY and CDR2 SMNVEV (reference sequence). The CDR3 nucleotides are TGTGCCAGCAGTTTTACAGAAAGTTACAATGAGCAGTTCTTC. Protein: CASSFTESYNEQFF.